This T cell receptor beta chain was sequenced in a study of T cells in localized non-small cell lung cancer. A remark on this clone: Antigen: not known.

Produced via immunoSEQ multiplex PCR; TCRdb's table is partial and in-frame only. The repertoire holds over a thousand clones, with about 38% as singletons. Adjacent lung tissue lacking atypia was obtained at a distance of at least 2 cm from the tumor margin. CDR1 GTSNPN and CDR2 SVGIG come from the germline V gene (reference sequence). V was pared by 4 bases and J by 4 bases, with 5 bases of the junction left unmatched. The CDR3 loop spans 13 amino acids. Findings and caveats of the study: Heterogeneity remains possible because sequencing was limited to only one tumor region. Longer survival (overall) was linked to higher T cell density in blood. Highest T cell clonality was seen in uninvolved adjacent lung, surpassing that measured in tumor.

This rearrangement joins TRBV30 to TRBJ2-7; the match to TRBD1 covers 9 bases. This receptor was obtained from a man aged 40-75 years with stage III lung adenocarcinoma. The material sequenced was normal lung tissue next to the tumor, taken before any cancer treatment. The CDR3, as DNA: TGTGCCTGGACTCGACAGGGGGGGTACGAGCAGTACTTC. Protein: CAWTRQGGYEQYF.